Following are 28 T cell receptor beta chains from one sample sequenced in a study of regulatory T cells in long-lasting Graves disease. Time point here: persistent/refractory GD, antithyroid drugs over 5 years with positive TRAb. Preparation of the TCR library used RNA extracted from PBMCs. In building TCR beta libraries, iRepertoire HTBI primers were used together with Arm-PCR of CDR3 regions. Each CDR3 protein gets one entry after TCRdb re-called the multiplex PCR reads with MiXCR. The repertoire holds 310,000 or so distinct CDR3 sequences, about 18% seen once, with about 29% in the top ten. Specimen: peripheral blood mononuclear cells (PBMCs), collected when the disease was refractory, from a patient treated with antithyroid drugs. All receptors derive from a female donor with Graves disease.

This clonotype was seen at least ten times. As DNA, the CDR3 is TGTGCCTGGAGTGTACTCGAAAACTATGGCTACACCTTC. Translating it yields CAWSVLENYGYTF. This chain links TRBV30 with TRBJ1-2; no clear D gene. V lost 0 bases and J 2 bases, leaving 7 bases between the germline ends. There are 13 residues in the CDR3. Germline CDR1 GTSNPN, CDR2 SVGIG (reference sequence).

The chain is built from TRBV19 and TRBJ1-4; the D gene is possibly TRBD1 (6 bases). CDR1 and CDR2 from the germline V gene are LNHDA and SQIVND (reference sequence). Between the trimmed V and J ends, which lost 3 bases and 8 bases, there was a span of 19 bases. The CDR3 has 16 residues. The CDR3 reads CASSIVSGGNREKLFF. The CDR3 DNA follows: TGTGCCAGTAGTATCGTTAGCGGGGGCAATCGCGAAAAACTGTTTTTT. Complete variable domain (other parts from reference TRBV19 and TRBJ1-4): DGGITQSPKYLFRKEGQNVTLSCEQNLNHDAMYWYRQDPGQGLRLIYYSQIVNDFQKGDIAEGYSVSREKKESFPLTVTSAQKNPTAFYLCASSIVSGGNREKLFFGSGTQLSVL.

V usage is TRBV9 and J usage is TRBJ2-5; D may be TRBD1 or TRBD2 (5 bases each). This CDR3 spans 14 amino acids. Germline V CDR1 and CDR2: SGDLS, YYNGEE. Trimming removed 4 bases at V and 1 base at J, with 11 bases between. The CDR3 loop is CASSTGLTQETQYF. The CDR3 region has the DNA TGTGCCAGCAGCACAGGACTGACCCAAGAGACCCAGTACTTC.

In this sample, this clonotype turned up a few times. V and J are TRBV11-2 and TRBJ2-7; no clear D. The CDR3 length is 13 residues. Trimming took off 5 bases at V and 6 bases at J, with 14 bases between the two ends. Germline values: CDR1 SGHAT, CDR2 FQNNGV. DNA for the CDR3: TGTGCCAGCAGCACGATCTTCGTTGGCGAGCAGTACTTC. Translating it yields CASSTIFVGEQYF.

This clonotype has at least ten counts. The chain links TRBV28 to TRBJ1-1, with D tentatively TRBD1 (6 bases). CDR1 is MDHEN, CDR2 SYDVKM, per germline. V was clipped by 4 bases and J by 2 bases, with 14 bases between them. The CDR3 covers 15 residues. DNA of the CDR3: TGTGCCAGCAGTTCCCTTAGGGGGAGTAACACTGAAGCTTTCTTT. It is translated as CASSSLRGSNTEAFF.

CDR3 nucleotides: TGTGCCAGCCGTGAGGGGGCCAAAGAGACCCAGTACTTC. Translation: CASREGAKETQYF. The J gene is TRBJ2-5, the V gene TRBV7-9, with TRBD1 identical over 7 bases. Unmatched junction bases numbered 6, after V lost 8 bases and J lost 3 bases. The CDR3 is 13 amino acids. Germline CDR1 and CDR2: SEHNR and FQNEAQ (reference sequence).

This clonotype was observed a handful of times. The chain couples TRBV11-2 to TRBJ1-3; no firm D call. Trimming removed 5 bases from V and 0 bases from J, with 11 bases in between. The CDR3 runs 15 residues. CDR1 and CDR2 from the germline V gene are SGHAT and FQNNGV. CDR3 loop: CASSRGRTSGNTIYF. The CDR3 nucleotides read TGTGCCAGCAGCCGCGGACGGACCTCTGGAAACACCATATATTTT. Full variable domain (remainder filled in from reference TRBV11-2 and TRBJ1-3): EAGVAQSPRYKIIEKRQSVAFWCNPISGHATLYWYQQILGQGPKLLIQFQNNGVVDDSQLPKDRFSAERLKGVDSTLKIQPAKLEDSAVYLCASSRGRTSGNTIYFGEGSWLTVV.

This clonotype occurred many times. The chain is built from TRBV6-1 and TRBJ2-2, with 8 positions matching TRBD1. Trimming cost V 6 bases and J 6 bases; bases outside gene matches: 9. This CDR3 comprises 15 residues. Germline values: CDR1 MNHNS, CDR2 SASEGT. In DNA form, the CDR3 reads TGTGCCAGCAGAGGGGGACAGGCTGCCGCCGGGGAGCTGTTTTTT. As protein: CASRGGQAAAGELFF.

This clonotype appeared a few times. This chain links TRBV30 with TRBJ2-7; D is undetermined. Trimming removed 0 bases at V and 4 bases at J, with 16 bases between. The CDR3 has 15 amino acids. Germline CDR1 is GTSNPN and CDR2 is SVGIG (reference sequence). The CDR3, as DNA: TGTGCCTGGAGTGTACGTTGGGTTATGGGGTACGAGCAGTACTTC. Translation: CAWSVRWVMGYEQYF.

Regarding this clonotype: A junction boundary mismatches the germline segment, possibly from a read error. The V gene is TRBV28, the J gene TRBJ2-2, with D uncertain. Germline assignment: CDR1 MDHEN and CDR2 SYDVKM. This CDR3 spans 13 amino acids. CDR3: CASSITKTGELFF. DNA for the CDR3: TGTGCCAGCAGTATAACGAAGACCGGGGAGCTGTTTTTT.

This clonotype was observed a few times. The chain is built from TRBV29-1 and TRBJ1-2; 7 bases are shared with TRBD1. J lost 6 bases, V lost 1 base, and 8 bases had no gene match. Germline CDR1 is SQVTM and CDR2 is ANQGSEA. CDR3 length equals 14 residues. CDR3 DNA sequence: TGCAGCGTTGAAGTCAGGGGGGCGGAACATGGCTACACCTTC. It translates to CSVEVRGAEHGYTF.

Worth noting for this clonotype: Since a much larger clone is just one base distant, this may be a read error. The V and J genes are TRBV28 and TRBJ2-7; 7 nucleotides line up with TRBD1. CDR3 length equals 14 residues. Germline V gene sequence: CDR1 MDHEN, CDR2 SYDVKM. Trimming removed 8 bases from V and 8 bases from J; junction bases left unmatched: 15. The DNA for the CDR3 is TGTGCCAGCGACAGGGCAGGGAGTTCGTACAAGCAGTACTTC. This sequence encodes CASDRAGSSYKQYF.

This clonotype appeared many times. CDR3 sequence: CATSTPIPPRQGQNYEQYF. The CDR3, as DNA: TGTGCCACCAGCACTCCTATACCGCCAAGACAAGGGCAAAACTACGAGCAGTACTTC. The rearrangement joins TRBV10-3 to TRBJ2-7, with D unresolved. Germline V gives CDR1 ENHRY, CDR2 SYGVKD. Trimming removed 10 bases at V and 3 bases at J, with 34 bases between. The CDR3 loop spans 19 amino acids.

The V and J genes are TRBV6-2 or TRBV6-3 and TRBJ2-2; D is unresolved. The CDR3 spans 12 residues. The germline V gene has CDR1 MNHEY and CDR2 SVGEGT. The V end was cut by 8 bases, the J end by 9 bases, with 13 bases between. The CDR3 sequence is CASFGNTWELFF. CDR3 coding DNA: TGTGCCAGCTTCGGTAATACTTGGGAGCTGTTTTTT.

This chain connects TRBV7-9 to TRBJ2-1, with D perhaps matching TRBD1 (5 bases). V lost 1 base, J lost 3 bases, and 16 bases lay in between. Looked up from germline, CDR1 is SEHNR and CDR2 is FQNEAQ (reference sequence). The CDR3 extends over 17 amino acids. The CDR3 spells CASSLGMRTRNYNEQFF. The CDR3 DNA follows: TGTGCCAGCAGCTTAGGAATGAGGACAAGAAACTACAATGAGCAGTTCTTC.

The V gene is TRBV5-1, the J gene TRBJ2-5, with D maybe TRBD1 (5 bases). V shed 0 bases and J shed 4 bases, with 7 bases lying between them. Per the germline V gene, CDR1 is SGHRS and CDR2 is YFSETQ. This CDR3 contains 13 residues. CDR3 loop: CASSLDQGETQYF. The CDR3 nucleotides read TGCGCCAGCAGCTTGGACCAGGGAGAGACCCAGTACTTC. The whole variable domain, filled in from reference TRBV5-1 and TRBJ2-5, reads KAGVTQTPRYLIKTRGQQVTLSCSPISGHRSVSWYQQTPGQGLQFLFEYFSETQRNKGNFPGRFSGRQFSNSRSEMNVSTLELGDSALYLCASSLDQGETQYFGPGTRLLVL.

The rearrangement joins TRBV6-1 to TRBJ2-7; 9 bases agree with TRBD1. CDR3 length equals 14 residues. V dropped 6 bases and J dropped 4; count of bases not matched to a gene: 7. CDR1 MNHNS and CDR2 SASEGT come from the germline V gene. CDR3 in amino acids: CASRGQGRIYEQYF. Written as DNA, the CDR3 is TGTGCCAGCAGGGGACAGGGTCGGATTTACGAGCAGTACTTC.

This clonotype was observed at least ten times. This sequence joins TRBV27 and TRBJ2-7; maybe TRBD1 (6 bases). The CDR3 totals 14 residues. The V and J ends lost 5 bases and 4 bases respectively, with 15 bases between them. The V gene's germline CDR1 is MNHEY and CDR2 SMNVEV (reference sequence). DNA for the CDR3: TGTGCCAGCAGTCCACTTGGGACACAATACGAGCAGTACTTC. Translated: CASSPLGTQYEQYF.

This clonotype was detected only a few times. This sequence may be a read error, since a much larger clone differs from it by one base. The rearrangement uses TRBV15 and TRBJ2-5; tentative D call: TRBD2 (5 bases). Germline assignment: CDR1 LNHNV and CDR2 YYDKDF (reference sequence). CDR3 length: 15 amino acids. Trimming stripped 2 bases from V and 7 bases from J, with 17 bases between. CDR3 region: CATSRSRTFEGTQYF. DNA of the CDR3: TGTGCCACCAGCAGATCCAGGACTTTTGAAGGGACCCAGTACTTC. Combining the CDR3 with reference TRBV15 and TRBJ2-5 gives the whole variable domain DAMVIQNPRYQVTQFGKPVTLSCSQTLNHNVMYWYQQKSSQAPKLLFHYYDKDFNNEADTPDNFQSRRPNTSFCFLDIRSPGLGDTAMYLCATSRSRTFEGTQYFGPGTRLLVL.

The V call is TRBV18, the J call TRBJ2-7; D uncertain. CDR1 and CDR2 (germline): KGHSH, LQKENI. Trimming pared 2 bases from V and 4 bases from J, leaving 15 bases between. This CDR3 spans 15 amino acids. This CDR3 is CASSPTRSTEYEQYF. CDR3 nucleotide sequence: TGTGCCAGCTCACCAACCAGATCAACGGAGTACGAGCAGTACTTC.

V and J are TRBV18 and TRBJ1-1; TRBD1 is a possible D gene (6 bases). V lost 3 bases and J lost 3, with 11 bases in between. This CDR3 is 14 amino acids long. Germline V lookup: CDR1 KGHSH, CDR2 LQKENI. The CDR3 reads CASSPGTTYTEAFF. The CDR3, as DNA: TGTGCCAGCTCACCTGGGACAACTTACACTGAAGCTTTCTTT.

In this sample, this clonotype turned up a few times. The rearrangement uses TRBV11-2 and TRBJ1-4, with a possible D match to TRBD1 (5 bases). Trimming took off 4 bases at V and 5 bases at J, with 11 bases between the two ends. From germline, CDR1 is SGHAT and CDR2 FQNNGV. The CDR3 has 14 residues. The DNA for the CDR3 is TGTGCCAGCAGCTCGGCCGGGGCCAATGAAAAACTGTTTTTT. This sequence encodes CASSSAGANEKLFF.

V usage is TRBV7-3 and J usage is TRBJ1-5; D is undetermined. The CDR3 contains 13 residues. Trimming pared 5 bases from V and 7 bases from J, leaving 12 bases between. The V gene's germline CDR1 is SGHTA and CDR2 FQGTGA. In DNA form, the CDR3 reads TGTGCCAGCAGCCTCCACAATGGGCAGCCCCAGCATTTT. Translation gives CASSLHNGQPQHF.

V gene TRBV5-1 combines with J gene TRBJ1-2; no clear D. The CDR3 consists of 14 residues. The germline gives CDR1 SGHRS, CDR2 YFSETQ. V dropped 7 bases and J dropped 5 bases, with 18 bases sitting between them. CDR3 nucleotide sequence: TGCGCCAGCGAGCTTGGTGGCGGCATATATGGCTACACCTTC. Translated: CASELGGGIYGYTF. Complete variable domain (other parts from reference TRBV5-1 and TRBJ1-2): KAGVTQTPRYLIKTRGQQVTLSCSPISGHRSVSWYQQTPGQGLQFLFEYFSETQRNKGNFPGRFSGRQFSNSRSEMNVSTLELGDSALYLCASELGGGIYGYTFGSGTRLTVV.

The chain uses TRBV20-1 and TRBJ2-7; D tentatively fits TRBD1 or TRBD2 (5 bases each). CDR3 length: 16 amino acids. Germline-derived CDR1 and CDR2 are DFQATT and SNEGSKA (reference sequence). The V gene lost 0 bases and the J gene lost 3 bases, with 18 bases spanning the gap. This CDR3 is CSARDLGAYVIYEQYF. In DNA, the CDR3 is TGCAGTGCTAGAGATCTCGGGGCCTACGTTATCTACGAGCAGTACTTC.

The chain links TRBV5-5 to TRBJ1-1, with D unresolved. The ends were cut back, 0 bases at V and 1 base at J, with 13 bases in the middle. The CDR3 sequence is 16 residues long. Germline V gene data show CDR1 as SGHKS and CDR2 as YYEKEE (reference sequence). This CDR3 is CASSLALWEPNTEAFF. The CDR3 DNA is TGTGCCAGCAGCTTGGCCCTTTGGGAGCCGAACACTGAAGCTTTCTTT.

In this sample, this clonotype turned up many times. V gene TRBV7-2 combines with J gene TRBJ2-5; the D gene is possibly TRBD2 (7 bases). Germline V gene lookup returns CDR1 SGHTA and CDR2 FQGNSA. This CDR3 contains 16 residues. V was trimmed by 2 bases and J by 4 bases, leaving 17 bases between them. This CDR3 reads CASSLYGGAVAETQYF. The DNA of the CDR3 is TGTGCCAGCAGCTTATATGGGGGGGCAGTAGCAGAGACCCAGTACTTC.

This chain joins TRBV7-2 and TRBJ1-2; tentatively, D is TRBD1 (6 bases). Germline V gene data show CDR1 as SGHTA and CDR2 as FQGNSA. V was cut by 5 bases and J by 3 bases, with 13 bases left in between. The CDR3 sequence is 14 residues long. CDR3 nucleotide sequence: TGTGCCAGCAGCCCGAGGGGGGGGCACTATGGCTACACCTTC. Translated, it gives CASSPRGGHYGYTF.